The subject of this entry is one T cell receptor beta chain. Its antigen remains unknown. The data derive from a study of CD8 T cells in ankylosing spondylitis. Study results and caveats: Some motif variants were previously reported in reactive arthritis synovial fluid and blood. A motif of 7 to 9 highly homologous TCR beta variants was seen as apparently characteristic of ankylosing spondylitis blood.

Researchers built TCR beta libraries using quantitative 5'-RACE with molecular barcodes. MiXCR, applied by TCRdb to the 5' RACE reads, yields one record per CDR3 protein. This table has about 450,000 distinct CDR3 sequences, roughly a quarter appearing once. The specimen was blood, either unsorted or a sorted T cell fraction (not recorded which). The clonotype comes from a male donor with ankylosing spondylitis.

CDR3 in amino acids: CASSPGGGFNQPQHF. The CDR3 DNA sequence: TGTGCCAGCAGCCCCGGGGGGGGATTCAATCAGCCCCAGCATTTT. The chain joins TRBV2 to TRBJ1-5; possibly TRBD1 for D (5 bases). The V and J ends lost 6 bases and 3 bases respectively, with 15 bases between them. The germline gives CDR1 SNHLY, CDR2 FYNNEI. The CDR3 spans 15 residues.